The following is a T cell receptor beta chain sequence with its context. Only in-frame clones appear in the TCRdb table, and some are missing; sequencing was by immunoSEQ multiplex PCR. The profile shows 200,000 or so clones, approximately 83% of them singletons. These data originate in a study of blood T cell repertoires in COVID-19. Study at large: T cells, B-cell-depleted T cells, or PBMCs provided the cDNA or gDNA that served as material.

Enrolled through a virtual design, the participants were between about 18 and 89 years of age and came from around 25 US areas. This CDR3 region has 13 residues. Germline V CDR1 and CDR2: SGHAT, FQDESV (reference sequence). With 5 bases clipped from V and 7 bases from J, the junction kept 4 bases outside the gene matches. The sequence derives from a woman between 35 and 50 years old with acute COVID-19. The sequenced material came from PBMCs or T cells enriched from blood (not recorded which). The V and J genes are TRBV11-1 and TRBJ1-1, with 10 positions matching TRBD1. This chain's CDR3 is CASSLGQGLEAFF. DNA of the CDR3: TGTGCCAGCAGCCTGGGACAGGGGCTTGAAGCTTTCTTT.